Listed below are T cell receptor beta chains from one sample, sequenced in a study of cytomegalovirus exposure and HLA in healthy donors. Clones were sequenced by immunoSEQ multiplex PCR, and TCRdb holds only the in-frame ones, with some missing. The data contain around 130,000 clones, 73% of them singletons. The sequenced material came from PBMCs. These receptors all come from a woman in her 40s in good health and CMV-seropositive. Each CDR3 is given with its conserved first and last residue. Only some rows state a clone size, as once, few, many or a class for expanded clones.

j_call clone_size v_call cdr3_aa
TRBJ1-5 - TRBV30 CAWTGQGVGGNQPQHF
TRBJ2-3 few TRBV18 CASSPTTSGRGDTQYF
TRBJ2-4 few TRBV27 CASSSSLIAKNIQYF
TRBJ2-7 - TRBV11-2 CASSLVSGQGAQAEQYF
TRBJ2-7 - TRBV7-2 CASSSRGSGGSEQYF
TRBJ2-2 few TRBV2 CASSVIAGNTGELFF
TRBJ2-5 - TRBV30 CAWSTGTPKETQYF
TRBJ1-6 once TRBV28 CASSPRSSSYNSPLHF
TRBJ1-4 - TRBV6-1 CASRDPGNHEKLFF
TRBJ1-3 - TRBV2 CASWTGQTRNTIYF
TRBJ2-7 few TRBV6-1 CASSEDTAGAFYEQYF
TRBJ2-1 medium-sized TRBV4-2 CASSQEGASGSNEQFF
TRBJ2-7 - TRBV6-5 CASSYSNTGLSYEQYF
TRBJ2-7 - TRBV5-1 CASSLFGQGVSEQYF
TRBJ2-2 - TRBV6-5 CASLRREDTGELFF
TRBJ1-5 - TRBV4-1 CASSQDPRTVNQPQHF
TRBJ1-5 - TRBV10-3 CAISERGHSNQPQHF
TRBJ2-3 few TRBV11-3 CASSLGQSLSTDTQYF
TRBJ1-1 - TRBV7-2 CASSWTGSNAFF
TRBJ2-2 - TRBV27 CASSFEWSDYGGELFF
TRBJ1-3 once TRBV4-2 CASSQALGNTIYF
TRBJ2-7 - TRBV28 CASPPPGQGLYEQYF
TRBJ1-1 few TRBV27 CASSLSTGVEAFF
TRBJ2-2 - TRBV14 CASSPEISGRRYTGELFF
TRBJ2-2 - TRBV7-2 CASSLAREGTGELFF
TRBJ1-4 - TRBV6-1 CASSGGTGEEKLFF